This is a list of T cell receptor beta chains from one sample in a study of early T cells in non-severe SARS-CoV-2 infection. A single record per CDR3 protein comes from TCRdb applying MiXCR to the 5' RACE reads. The sample yields 25,000 to 30,000 distinct CDR3 sequences, 5.7% seen once. What was sequenced was whole blood. Receptors originate from an adult who was a healthcare worker with PCR-confirmed SARS-CoV-2 infection or an uninfected control (not recorded which). Each CDR3 is given with its conserved first and last residue. The D gene is left open where the match is weak. For some rows the clone size is stated as once, few or many, or as a class when expanded; others skip it.

TRBV27	many	TRBJ2-3	NA	TGTGCCAGCAGTTTACAAGGGGGGGAGAGCACAGATACGCAGTATTTT	CASSLQGGESTDTQYF
TRBV27	many	TRBJ2-1	NA	TGTGCCAGCAGTGAGAGGGACTGGCTCAATGAGCAGTTCTTC	CASSERDWLNEQFF
TRBV4-2	few	TRBJ1-2	TRBD1	TGTGCCAGCAGCCAAGATAATGACAGGGGGCTAAATGGCTACACCTTC	CASSQDNDRGLNGYTF
TRBV25-1	many	TRBJ2-7	TRBD1	TGTGCCAGCAGTGGGACAGGGAGTGTTTACGAGCAGTACTTC	CASSGTGSVYEQYF
TRBV20-1	medium-sized	TRBJ2-3	TRBD1	TGCAGTGCTAGGGTTGCGGGACAGGGCACAGATACGCAGTATTTT	CSARVAGQGTDTQYF
TRBV7-2	many	TRBJ1-5	NA	TGTGCCAGCAGCTTACGTCCAGGACACTCTCCTACTAGCAATCAGCCCCAGCATTTT	CASSLRPGHSPTSNQPQHF
TRBV19	NA	TRBJ1-2	NA	TGTGCCAGTAGTGCTCAGTTCGCGGGCTACACCTTC	CASSAQFAGYTF
TRBV6-4	NA	TRBJ1-1	NA	TGTGCCAGCAGTGACTTGGGAGGTGAAGCTTTCTTT	CASSDLGGEAFF
TRBV28	many	TRBJ2-6	TRBD1	TGTGCCAGCAGCCCTACCCGAGGGGACAGGGGTACCGGGGCCAACGTCCTGACTTTC	CASSPTRGDRGTGANVLTF
TRBV19	many	TRBJ1-1	TRBD1	TGTGCCAGTAGTACGGGACAGGGGCGCACTGAAGCTTTCTTT	CASSTGQGRTEAFF